This T cell receptor beta chain is from a study of T cell changes during pregnancy in multiple sclerosis. The germline V and J ends were trimmed by 7 bases and 7 bases, with 14 bases remaining between them. CDR1 and CDR2 from the germline V gene are SGHTA and FQGTGA. The length of the CDR3 is 13 residues. TCRdb keeps only in-frame clones here, not all; method: immunoSEQ multiplex PCR. In the table there are approximately 22,000 clones, 80% to 95% of which are singletons. The chain carries TRBV7-3 and TRBJ1-5; no definite D call. This specimen was CD8+ T cells from peripheral blood mononuclear cells, taken in the third trimester of pregnancy. The TCR originated in a female donor with multiple sclerosis, enrolled in a pregnancy study. The CDR3 DNA is TGTGCCAGCATCCCTAGCTGGTTCCAGCCCCAGCATTTT. Translated: CASIPSWFQPQHF.